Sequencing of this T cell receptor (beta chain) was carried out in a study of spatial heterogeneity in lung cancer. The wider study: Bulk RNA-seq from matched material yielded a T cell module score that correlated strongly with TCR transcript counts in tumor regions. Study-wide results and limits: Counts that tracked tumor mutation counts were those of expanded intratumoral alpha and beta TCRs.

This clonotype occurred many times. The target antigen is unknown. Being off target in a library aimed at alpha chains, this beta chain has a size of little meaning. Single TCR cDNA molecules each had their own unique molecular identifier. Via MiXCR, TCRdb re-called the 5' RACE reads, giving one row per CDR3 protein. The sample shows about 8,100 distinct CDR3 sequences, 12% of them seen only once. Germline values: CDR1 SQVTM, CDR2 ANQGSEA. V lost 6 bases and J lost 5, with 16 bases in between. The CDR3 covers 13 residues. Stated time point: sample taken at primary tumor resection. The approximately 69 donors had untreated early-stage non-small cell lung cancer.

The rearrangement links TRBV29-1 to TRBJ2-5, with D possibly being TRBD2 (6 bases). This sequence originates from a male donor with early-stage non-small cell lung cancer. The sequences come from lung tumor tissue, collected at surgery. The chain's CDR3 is CSVAGSSGETQYF. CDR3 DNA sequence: TGCAGCGTCGCGGGGTCCTCGGGGGAGACCCAGTACTTC.